Listed here are 6 T cell receptor beta chains from one sample, sequenced in a study of ipilimumab plus nivolumab after autologous stem cell transplantation. Assay used: immunoSEQ multiplex PCR; TCRdb lists only in-frame clones, some missing. The sample includes tens of thousands of clones, 65% to 85% of them seen just once. Sequencing was performed on PBMCs, taken in a trial of ipilimumab plus nivolumab as post-transplant consolidation. These receptor sequences come from a male donor with diffuse large B-cell lymphoma.

The chain recombines TRBV21-1 with TRBJ2-7; the D call TRBD1 from the table was never checked on the DNA. TRBV21-1 is deemed a pseudogene. This CDR3 region has 15 residues. The CDR3: CASSKADTYSYEQYF. CDR3 nucleotide sequence: TGTGCCAGCAGCAAAGCGGACACTTACTCCTACGAGCAGTACTTC.

CDR3 loop: CASSYNLYRGRGANVLTF. As DNA, the CDR3 is TGTGCCAGCAGCTATAATTTATACAGGGGGAGAGGGGCCAACGTCCTGACTTTC. The V call is TRBV11-2, the J call TRBJ2-6; 8 bases agree with TRBD1. Germline values: CDR1 SGHAT, CDR2 FQNNGV. Trimming at V came to 4 bases and at J to 4 bases, leaving 12 bases not matched to a gene. The CDR3 has 18 amino acids. Variable domain in full (rest from reference TRBV11-2 and TRBJ2-6): EAGVAQSPRYKIIEKRQSVAFWCNPISGHATLYWYQQILGQGPKLLIQFQNNGVVDDSQLPKDRFSAERLKGVDSTLKIQPAKLEDSAVYLCASSYNLYRGRGANVLTFGAGSRLTVL.

The chain employs TRBV18 and TRBJ2-2, with D unclear. The CDR3 contains 13 residues. V lost 4 bases to trimming and J lost 0 bases, with 3 bases between them. The V gene's germline CDR1 is KGHSH and CDR2 LQKENI. The CDR3 loop reads CASSHSNTGELFF. In DNA, the CDR3 is TGTGCCAGCTCACACTCGAACACCGGGGAGCTGTTTTTT.

This chain connects TRBV9 to TRBJ1-3; D gene ambiguous. This CDR3 is 15 amino acids long. Trimming cost V 3 bases and J 1 base, with 11 bases left between them. Germline V lookup: CDR1 SGDLS, CDR2 YYNGEE. CDR3 coding DNA: TGTGCCAGCAGCGAATCCGGTGGGTCTGGAAACACCATATATTTT. This sequence encodes CASSESGGSGNTIYF.

The genes are TRBV7-2 and TRBJ2-2; D gene unclear. From germline, CDR1 is SGHTA and CDR2 FQGNSA. Trimming stripped 5 bases from V and 5 bases from J, with 9 bases between. This CDR3 has 13 amino acids. CDR3 amino acids: CASSPPATGELFF. CDR3 nucleotide sequence: TGTGCCAGCAGCCCTCCTGCGACCGGGGAGCTGTTTTTT.

This clone has a handful of counts. This chain connects TRBV4-2 to TRBJ1-6; D is unresolved. The germline V gene encodes CDR1 LGHNA and CDR2 YNFKEQ. CDR3 length: 15 amino acids. Trimming took 5 bases from V and 0 from J, leaving 8 bases between them. The CDR3 region is CASSDLGSYNSPLHF. The CDR3, as DNA: TGTGCCAGCAGCGACTTGGGCTCCTATAATTCACCCCTCCACTTT.